This T cell receptor (beta chain) was observed in a study of blood T cells in healthy people across ages. CDR1 is MGHRA, CDR2 YSYEKL, per germline. The CDR3 loop spans 16 amino acids. Remarks on this clonotype: At one of its ends the junction is not consistent with the germline gene, which may arise from a read error.

Alongside a J-beta primer mix, a sample-barcoded 5' primer served in a second PCR lasting about 7 to 12 cycles. Unique molecular identifiers of 12 random nucleotides labeled each cDNA. TCRdb fed the 5' RACE reads into MiXCR, producing one record per CDR3 protein. The sample holds approximately 1,000,000 distinct CDR3 sequences, under 40% seen once. Every sample had a minimum of 6 million PBMCs isolated. The origin of this receptor is a man between 18 and 35 years old in good health. V is TRBV4-1 and J is TRBJ1-1; 8 bases map to TRBD1. Material: blood. The chain's CDR3 is CASSQGANRGSGEVFF. CDR3 nucleotide sequence: TGCGCCAGCAGCCAAGGGGCAAACAGGGGGTCCGGTGAAGTTTTCTTT.